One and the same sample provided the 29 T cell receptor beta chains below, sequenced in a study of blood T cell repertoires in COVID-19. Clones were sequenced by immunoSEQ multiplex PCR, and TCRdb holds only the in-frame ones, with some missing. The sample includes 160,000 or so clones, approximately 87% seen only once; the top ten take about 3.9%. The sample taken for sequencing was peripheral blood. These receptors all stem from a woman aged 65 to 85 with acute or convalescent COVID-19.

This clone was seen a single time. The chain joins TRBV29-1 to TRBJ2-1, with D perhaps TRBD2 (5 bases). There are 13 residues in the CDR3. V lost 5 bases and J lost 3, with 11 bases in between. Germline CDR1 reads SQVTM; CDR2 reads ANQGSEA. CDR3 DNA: TGCAGCGTTCCCGGGATCTACTACAATGAGCAGTTCTTC. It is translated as CSVPGIYYNEQFF.

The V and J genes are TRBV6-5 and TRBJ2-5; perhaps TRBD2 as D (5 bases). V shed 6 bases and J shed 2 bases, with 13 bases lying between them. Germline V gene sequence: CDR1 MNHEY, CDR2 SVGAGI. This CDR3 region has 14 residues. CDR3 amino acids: CASSTLGLQETQYF. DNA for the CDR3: TGTGCCAGCAGCACCTTAGGACTGCAAGAGACCCAGTACTTC.

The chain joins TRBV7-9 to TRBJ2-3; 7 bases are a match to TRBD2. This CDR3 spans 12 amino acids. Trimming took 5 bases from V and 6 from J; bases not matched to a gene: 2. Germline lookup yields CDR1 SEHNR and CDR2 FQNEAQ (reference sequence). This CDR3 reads CASSRAGDTQYF. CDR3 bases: TGTGCCAGCAGCCGAGCGGGGGATACGCAGTATTTT.

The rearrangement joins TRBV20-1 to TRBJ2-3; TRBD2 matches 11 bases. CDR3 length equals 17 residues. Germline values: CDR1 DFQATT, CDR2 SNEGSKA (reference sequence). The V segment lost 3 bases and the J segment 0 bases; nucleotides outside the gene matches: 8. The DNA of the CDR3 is TGCAGTGCTAGTATATTAGCGGGAGGGACTAGCACAGATACGCAGTATTTT. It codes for CSASILAGGTSTDTQYF.

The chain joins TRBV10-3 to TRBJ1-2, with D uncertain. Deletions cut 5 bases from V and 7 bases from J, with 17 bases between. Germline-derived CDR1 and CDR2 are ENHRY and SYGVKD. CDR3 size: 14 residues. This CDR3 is CAISPLTGGGGYTF. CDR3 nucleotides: TGTGCCATCAGTCCTCTCACCGGTGGCGGTGGCTACACCTTC.

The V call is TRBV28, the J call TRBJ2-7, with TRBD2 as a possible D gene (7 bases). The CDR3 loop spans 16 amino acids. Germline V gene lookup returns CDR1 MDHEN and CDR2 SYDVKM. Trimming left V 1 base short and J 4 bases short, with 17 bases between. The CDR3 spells CASSLFGGGREYEQYF. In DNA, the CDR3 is TGTGCCAGCAGTTTATTTGGGGGGGGCAGGGAGTACGAGCAGTACTTC.

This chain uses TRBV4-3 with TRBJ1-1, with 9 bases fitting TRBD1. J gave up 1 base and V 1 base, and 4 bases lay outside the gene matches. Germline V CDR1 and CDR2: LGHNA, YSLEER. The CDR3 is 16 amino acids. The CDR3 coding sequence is TGCGCCAGCAGCCAAGCCCGGGACAGGGAGAACACTGAAGCTTTCTTT. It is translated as CASSQARDRENTEAFF.

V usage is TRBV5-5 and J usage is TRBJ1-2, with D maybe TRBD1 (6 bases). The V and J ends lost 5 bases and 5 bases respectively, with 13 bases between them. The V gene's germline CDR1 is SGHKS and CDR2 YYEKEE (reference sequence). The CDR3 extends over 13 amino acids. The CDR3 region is CASRSRGGYGYTF. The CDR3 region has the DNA TGTGCCAGCAGAAGTAGGGGGGGATATGGCTACACCTTC.

CDR3 loop: CASSIAGTSGNEQFF. CDR3 DNA sequence: TGTGCCAGTAGTATCGCGGGGACTAGCGGGAATGAGCAGTTCTTC. The chain recombines TRBV19 with TRBJ2-1; TRBD2 agrees at 12 bases. V shed 3 bases, J shed 7 bases, and the junction held 4 bases outside the gene matches. Germline assignment: CDR1 LNHDA and CDR2 SQIVND (reference sequence). This CDR3 has 15 residues. The full variable domain, rest sourced from reference TRBV19 and TRBJ2-1, is DGGITQSPKYLFRKEGQNVTLSCEQNLNHDAMYWYRQDPGQGLRLIYYSQIVNDFQKGDIAEGYSVSREKKESFPLTVTSAQKNPTAFYLCASSIAGTSGNEQFFGPGTRLTVL.

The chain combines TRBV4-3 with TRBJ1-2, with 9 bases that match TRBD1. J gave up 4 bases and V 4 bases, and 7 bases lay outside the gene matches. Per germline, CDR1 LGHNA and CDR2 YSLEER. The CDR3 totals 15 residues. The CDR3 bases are TGCGCCAGCAGCCCCTGGACAGGGGCCGCCTATGGCTACACCTTC. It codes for CASSPWTGAAYGYTF.

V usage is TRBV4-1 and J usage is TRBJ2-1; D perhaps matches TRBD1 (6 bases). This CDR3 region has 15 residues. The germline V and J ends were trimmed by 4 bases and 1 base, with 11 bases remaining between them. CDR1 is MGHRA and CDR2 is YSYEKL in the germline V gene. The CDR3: CASSLSRGSYNEQFF. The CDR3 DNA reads TGCGCCAGCAGCCTATCCAGGGGTTCCTACAATGAGCAGTTCTTC.

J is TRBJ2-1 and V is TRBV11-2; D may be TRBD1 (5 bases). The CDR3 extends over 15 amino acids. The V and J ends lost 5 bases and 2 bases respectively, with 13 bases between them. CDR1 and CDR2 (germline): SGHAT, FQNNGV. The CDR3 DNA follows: TGTGCCAGCAGCAACACTTTAGGGGCCTACAATGAGCAGTTCTTC. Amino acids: CASSNTLGAYNEQFF.

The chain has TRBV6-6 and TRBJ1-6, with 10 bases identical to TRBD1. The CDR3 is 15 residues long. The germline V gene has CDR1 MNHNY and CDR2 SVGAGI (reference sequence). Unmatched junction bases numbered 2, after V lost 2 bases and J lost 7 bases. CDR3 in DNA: TGTGCCAGCAGTTACGTGGGACAGGGGAATTCACCCCTCCACTTT. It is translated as CASSYVGQGNSPLHF.

CDR3 in amino acids: CASSSQGAAAEQYF. The CDR3 DNA reads as TGTGCCAGCAGTTCCCAGGGGGCGGCGGCCGAGCAGTACTTC. The chain has TRBV6-2 or TRBV6-3 and TRBJ2-7; 8 bases are shared with TRBD1. There are 14 residues in the CDR3. Germline V gene lookup returns CDR1 MNHEY and CDR2 SVGEGT. V dropped 4 bases and J dropped 6; count of bases not matched to a gene: 8.

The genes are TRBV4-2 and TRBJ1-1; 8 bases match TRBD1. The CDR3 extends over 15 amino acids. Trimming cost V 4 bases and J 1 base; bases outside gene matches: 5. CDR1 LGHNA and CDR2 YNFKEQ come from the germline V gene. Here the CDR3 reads CASSPRQGRNTEAFF. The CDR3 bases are TGTGCCAGCAGCCCTCGACAGGGGAGGAACACTGAAGCTTTCTTT.

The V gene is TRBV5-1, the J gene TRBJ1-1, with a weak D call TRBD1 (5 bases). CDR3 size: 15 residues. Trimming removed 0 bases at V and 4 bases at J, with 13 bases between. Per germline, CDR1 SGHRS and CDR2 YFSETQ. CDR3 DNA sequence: TGCGCCAGCAGCTTGGGGGCAGGGTATAGCACTGAAGCTTTCTTT. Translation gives CASSLGAGYSTEAFF.

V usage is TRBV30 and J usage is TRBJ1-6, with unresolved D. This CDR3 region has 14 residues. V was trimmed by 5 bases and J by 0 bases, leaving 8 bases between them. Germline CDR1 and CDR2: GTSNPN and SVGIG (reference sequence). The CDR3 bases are TGTGCCTGGTTAAGTAGCTCCTATAATTCACCCCTCCACTTT. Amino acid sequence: CAWLSSSYNSPLHF.

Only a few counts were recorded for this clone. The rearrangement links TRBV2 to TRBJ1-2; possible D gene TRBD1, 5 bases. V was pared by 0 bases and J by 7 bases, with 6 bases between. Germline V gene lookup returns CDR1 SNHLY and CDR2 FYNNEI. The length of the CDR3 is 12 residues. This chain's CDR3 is CASSEADTGYTF. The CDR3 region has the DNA TGTGCCAGCAGTGAAGCGGACACTGGCTACACCTTC. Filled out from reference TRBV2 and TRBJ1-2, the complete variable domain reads EPEVTQTPSHQVTQMGQEVILRCVPISNHLYFYWYRQILGQKVEFLVSFYNNEISEKSEIFDDQFSVERPDGSNFTLKIRSTKLEDSAMYFCASSEADTGYTFGSGTRLTVV.

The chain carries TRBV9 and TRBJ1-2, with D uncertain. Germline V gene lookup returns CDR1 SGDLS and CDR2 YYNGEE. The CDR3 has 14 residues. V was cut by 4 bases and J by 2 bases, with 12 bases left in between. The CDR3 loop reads CASSPSWENYGYTF. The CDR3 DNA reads TGTGCCAGCAGCCCGAGTTGGGAGAACTATGGCTACACCTTC.

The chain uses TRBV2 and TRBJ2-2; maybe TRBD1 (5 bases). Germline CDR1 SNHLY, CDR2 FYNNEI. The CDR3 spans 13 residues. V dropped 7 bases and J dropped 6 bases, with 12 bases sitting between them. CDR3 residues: CASTLGLSGELFF. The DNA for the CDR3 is TGTGCCAGCACCCTGGGGCTTTCCGGGGAGCTGTTTTTT.

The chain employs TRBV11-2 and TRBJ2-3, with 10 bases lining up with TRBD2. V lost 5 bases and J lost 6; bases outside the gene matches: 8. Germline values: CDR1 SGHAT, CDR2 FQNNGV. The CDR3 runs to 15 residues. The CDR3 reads CASSPSGGGWDTQYF. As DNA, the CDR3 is TGTGCCAGCAGCCCCAGCGGGGGGGGTTGGGATACGCAGTATTTT.

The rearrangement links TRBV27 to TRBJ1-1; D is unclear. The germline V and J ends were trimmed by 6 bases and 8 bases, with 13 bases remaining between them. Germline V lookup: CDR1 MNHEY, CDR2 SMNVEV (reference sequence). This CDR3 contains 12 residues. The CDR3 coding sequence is TGTGCCAGCAGGAGAGGGTCGGTAGAAGCTTTCTTT. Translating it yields CASRRGSVEAFF.

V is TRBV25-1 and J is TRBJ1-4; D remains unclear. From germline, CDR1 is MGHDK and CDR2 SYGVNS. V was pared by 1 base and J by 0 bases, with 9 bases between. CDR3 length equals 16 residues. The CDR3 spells CASSELGRTTNEKLFF. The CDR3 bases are TGTGCCAGCAGTGAATTAGGGAGGACAACTAATGAAAAACTGTTTTTT.

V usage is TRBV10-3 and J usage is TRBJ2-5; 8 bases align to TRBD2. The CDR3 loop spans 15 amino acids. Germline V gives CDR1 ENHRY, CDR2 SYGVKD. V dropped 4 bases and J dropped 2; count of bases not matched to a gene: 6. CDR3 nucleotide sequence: TGTGCCATCAGTGTGGGGACTAGTGGTCAAGAGACCCAGTACTTC. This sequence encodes CAISVGTSGQETQYF.

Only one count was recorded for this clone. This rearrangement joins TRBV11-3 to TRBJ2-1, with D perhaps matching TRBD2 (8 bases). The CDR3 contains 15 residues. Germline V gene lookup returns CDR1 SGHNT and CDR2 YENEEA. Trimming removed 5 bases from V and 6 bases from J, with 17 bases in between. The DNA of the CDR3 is TGTGCCAGCAGCCGGGAGGGGGCCAAGGTCAATGAGCAGTTCTTC. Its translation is CASSREGAKVNEQFF.

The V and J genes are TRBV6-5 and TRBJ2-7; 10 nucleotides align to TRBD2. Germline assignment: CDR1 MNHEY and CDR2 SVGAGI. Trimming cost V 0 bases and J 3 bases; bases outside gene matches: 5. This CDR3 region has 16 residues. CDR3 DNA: TGTGCCAGCAGTTACTCCTCGGCTAGCGGGAGCTACGAGCAGTACTTC. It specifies CASSYSSASGSYEQYF.

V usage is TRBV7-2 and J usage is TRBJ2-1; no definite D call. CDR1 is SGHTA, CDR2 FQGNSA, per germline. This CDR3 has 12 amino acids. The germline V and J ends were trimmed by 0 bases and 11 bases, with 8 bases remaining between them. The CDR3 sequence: CASSLARFQQFF. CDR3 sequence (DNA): TGTGCCAGCAGCTTAGCGCGGTTCCAGCAGTTCTTC. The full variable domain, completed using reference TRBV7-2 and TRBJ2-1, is GAGVSQSPSNKVTEKGKDVELRCDPISGHTALYWYRQSLGQGLEFLIYFQGNSAPDKSGLPSDRFSAERTGGSVSTLTIQRTQQEDSAVYLCASSLARFQQFFGPGTRLTVL.

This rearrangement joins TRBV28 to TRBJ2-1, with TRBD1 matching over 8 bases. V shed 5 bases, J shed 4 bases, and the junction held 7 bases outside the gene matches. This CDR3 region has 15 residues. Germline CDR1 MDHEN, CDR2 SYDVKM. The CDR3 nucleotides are TGTGCCAGCAGTCTAGGACAGGGTGGTTACAATGAGCAGTTCTTC. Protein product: CASSLGQGGYNEQFF.

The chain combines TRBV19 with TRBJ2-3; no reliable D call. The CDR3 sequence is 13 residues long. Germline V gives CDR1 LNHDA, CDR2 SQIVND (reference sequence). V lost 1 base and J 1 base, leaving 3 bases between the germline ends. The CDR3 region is CASSIAGTDTQYF. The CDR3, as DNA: TGTGCCAGTAGTATAGCCGGCACAGATACGCAGTATTTT. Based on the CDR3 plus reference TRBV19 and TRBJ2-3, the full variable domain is DGGITQSPKYLFRKEGQNVTLSCEQNLNHDAMYWYRQDPGQGLRLIYYSQIVNDFQKGDIAEGYSVSREKKESFPLTVTSAQKNPTAFYLCASSIAGTDTQYFGPGTRLTVL.